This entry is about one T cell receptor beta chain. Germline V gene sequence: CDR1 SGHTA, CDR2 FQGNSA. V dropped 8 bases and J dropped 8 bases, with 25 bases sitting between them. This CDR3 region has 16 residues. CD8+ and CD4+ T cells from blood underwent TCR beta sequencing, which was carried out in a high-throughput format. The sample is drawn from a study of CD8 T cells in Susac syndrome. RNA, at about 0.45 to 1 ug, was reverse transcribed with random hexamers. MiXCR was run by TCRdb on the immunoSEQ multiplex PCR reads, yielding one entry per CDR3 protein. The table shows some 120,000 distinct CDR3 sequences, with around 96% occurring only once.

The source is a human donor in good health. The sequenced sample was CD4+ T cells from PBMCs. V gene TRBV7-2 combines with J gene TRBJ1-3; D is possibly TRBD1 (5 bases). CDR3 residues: CASVPNMAFGADTIYF. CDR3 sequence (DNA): TGTGCCAGCGTCCCCAATATGGCTTTTGGGGCGGACACCATATATTTT.